The rows below give T cell receptor beta chains drawn from one sample of a study of shared clonotypes between healthy human individuals. Sequenced by immunoSEQ multiplex PCR; TCRdb stores in-frame clones only, minus some. The table has approximately 2,000,000 clones, 90% to 95% seen once. Sequencing was carried out using naive CD8+ T cells from PBMCs. Receptors originate from a young man in good health. Some clones in this sample may be carry-over from other donors' samples. The CDR3 runs from the conserved cysteine through the conserved F or W. The D gene is left open where the match is weak.

V gene,J gene,D gene,CDR3 DNA,CDR3 protein
TRBV27,TRBJ1-5,TRBD1,TGTGCCAGCAGTTATCGACAGGGGAATCAGCCCCAGCATTTT,CASSYRQGNQPQHF
TRBV13,TRBJ2-7,.,TGTGCCAGCAGCAACCGAAGCGGTAGGGCTTTCGAGCAGTACTTC,CASSNRSGRAFEQYF
TRBV9,TRBJ1-3,.,TGTGCCAGCGAGCCCGGTAACTCTGGAAACACCATATATTTT,CASEPGNSGNTIYF
TRBV2,TRBJ2-1,.,TGTGCCAGCAGCCTCCCTGGGCGGGACTCACCCTCCTACAATGAGCAGTTCTTC,CASSLPGRDSPSYNEQFF
TRBV9,TRBJ2-3,TRBD2,TGTGCCAGCAGTATGACTAGCGGGAGAGCAGATACGCAGTATTTT,CASSMTSGRADTQYF
TRBV7-3,TRBJ1-1,.,TGTGCCAGCAGCTTAACGTCAGGGAACACTGAAGCTTTCTTT,CASSLTSGNTEAFF
TRBV6-1,TRBJ2-7,TRBD1,TGTGCCAGCAGCTACAGGGGGCCCCGCGAGCAGTACTTC,CASSYRGPREQYF
TRBV27,TRBJ2-7,.,TGTGCCAGCAGTACCCTAGCTGGGGCCTACGAGCAGTACTTC,CASSTLAGAYEQYF
TRBV7-3,TRBJ2-5,.,TGTGCCAGCAGCCCCGCCCCCAGGGCCGGGCCAGAGACCCAGTACTTC,CASSPAPRAGPETQYF
TRBV28,TRBJ1-4,.,TGTGCCAGCAGTTTTGAGGGGGAGGGAAAACTGTTTTTT,CASSFEGEGKLFF